One and the same sample provided the 25 T cell receptor beta chains below, sequenced in a study of Ad26.COV2.S vaccination and SARS-CoV-2 variants. TCRdb's copy holds only in-frame clones and misses some; the assay was immunoSEQ multiplex PCR. The repertoire includes around 400,000 clones, roughly 90% of them detected once, and approximately 1.9% sits in the top ten. Regarding treatment: approximately 18 received Ad26.COV2.S at low or high dose, single or two shots; 5 received placebo; per-sample allocation not given. Day 63 after the first vaccine or placebo injection was the time point for sampling. The sample here was peripheral blood, taken in a trial of Ad26.COV2.S vaccine versus placebo. The source of these receptors is a person aged 18-60 years who received the Ad26.COV2.S COVID-19 vaccine or a placebo.

This sequence joins TRBV7-6 and TRBJ2-3; 7 bases line up with TRBD2. Per germline, CDR1 SGHVS and CDR2 FNYEAQ. The length of the CDR3 is 15 residues. J lost 1 base, V lost 1 base, and 2 bases had no gene match. In DNA form, the CDR3 reads TGTGCCAGCAGCTTAGTGCGGGAGCGCACAGATACGCAGTATTTT. Translation gives CASSLVRERTDTQYF.

The chain has TRBV5-4 and TRBJ2-7; TRBD1 matches 8 bases. The CDR3 runs 14 residues. The J segment lost 6 bases and the V segment lost 4 bases, leaving 9 bases of the junction unmatched. Germline CDR1 SGHNT, CDR2 YYREEE (reference sequence). The CDR3 spells CASSAWTGMGEQYF. In DNA form, the CDR3 reads TGTGCCAGCAGCGCATGGACAGGGATGGGCGAGCAGTACTTC.

CDR3 sequence (DNA): TGTGCCAGCAGTGTAAGGCCACTAGCGGGAGTTGCGACTAGCACAGATACGCAGTATTTT. The encoded protein is CASSVRPLAGVATSTDTQYF. This chain joins TRBV6-1 and TRBJ2-3, with 11 bases that match TRBD2. V lost 4 bases and J lost 0; bases outside the gene matches: 15. Germline CDR1 and CDR2: MNHNS and SASEGT. The CDR3 is 20 residues long.

This clone was found once. The rearrangement joins TRBV5-1 to TRBJ2-1; the D gene could be TRBD1 or TRBD2 (7 bases each). The germline V gene has CDR1 SGHRS and CDR2 YFSETQ. This CDR3 comprises 16 residues. V gave up 4 bases and J gave up 4 bases, with 18 bases separating them. CDR3 amino acids: CASSPGARGGYNEQFF. CDR3 DNA: TGCGCCAGCAGCCCTGGAGCCAGGGGGGGTTACAATGAGCAGTTCTTC.

This clone came up once. The chain uses TRBV11-2 and TRBJ1-2; tentatively, D is TRBD1 (5 bases). CDR3 length: 14 residues. The germline V gene encodes CDR1 SGHAT and CDR2 FQNNGV. V shed 2 bases and J shed 1 base, with 8 bases lying between them. The CDR3 region has the DNA TGTGCCAGCAGCTTAAACAGGTTTAACTATGGCTACACCTTC. Its translation is CASSLNRFNYGYTF.

This clone was found a few times. V is TRBV6-4 and J is TRBJ1-5; maybe TRBD1 (5 bases). Germline V gene lookup returns CDR1 MRHNA and CDR2 SNTAGT. The germline V and J ends were trimmed by 3 bases and 4 bases, with 10 bases remaining between them. This CDR3 is built from 14 residues. In nucleotides, the CDR3 is TGTGCCAGCAGTGAGGGGGGTGGAAATCAGCCCCAGCATTTT. The encoded protein is CASSEGGGNQPQHF.

The chain carries TRBV2 and TRBJ1-1, with a tentative D call TRBD1 (6 bases). The CDR3 runs 12 residues. V lost 5 bases and J 8 bases, leaving 12 bases between the germline ends. Germline-derived CDR1 and CDR2 are SNHLY and FYNNEI. CDR3 bases: TGTGCCAGCAGTCTTCAGGGGTGGGAAGCTTTCTTT. It is translated as CASSLQGWEAFF.

The chain couples TRBV28 to TRBJ2-5; no clear D gene. Trimming cost V 6 bases and J 7 bases, with 15 bases left between them. This CDR3 has 13 amino acids. The germline V gene has CDR1 MDHEN and CDR2 SYDVKM. The CDR3 DNA reads TGTGCCAGCAGCCTCAGACACCCGGCGACCCAGTACTTC. This encodes CASSLRHPATQYF.

The chain has TRBV28 and TRBJ2-1, with 7 bases aligning to TRBD2. Trimming cost V 5 bases and J 1 base; bases outside gene matches: 2. Germline V gives CDR1 MDHEN, CDR2 SYDVKM. The CDR3 runs 14 residues. CDR3 sequence (DNA): TGTGCCAGCAGTCCGGGACTATCCTACAATGAGCAGTTCTTC. Its translation: CASSPGLSYNEQFF.

The chain employs TRBV30 and TRBJ1-1, with no clear D. The CDR3 extends over 14 amino acids. Germline loops: CDR1 GTSNPN, CDR2 SVGIG (reference sequence). V was clipped by 1 base and J by 4 bases, with 13 bases between them. The CDR3 spells CAWSAYSSGTEAFF. CDR3 sequence (DNA): TGTGCCTGGAGTGCGTACTCCTCGGGCACTGAAGCTTTCTTT.

The V gene is TRBV29-1, the J gene TRBJ2-3; TRBD2 matches 8 bases. Germline V gene lookup returns CDR1 SQVTM and CDR2 ANQGSEA. The V and J ends lost 7 bases and 0 bases, in that order; junction bases with no gene match: 6. This CDR3 has 14 residues. DNA of the CDR3: TGCAGCGGAGCGGGAGAGGCTAGCACAGATACGCAGTATTTT. Protein sequence: CSGAGEASTDTQYF.

The genes are TRBV6-1 and TRBJ1-2; possible D gene TRBD1, 5 bases. Trimming pared 0 bases from V and 8 bases from J, leaving 13 bases between. The CDR3 totals 14 residues. Germline values: CDR1 MNHNS, CDR2 SASEGT. CDR3 in amino acids: CASSEALDTRGYTF. The CDR3 nucleotides are TGTGCCAGCAGTGAAGCCCTGGACACTCGGGGCTACACCTTC.

As to this clone: Other DNA sequences within the sample encode an identical CDR3. In DNA form, the CDR3 reads TGTGCCATCAGTGAAGGACAGCAAGAGACCCAGTACTTC. Translating gives CAISEGQQETQYF. The rearrangement links TRBV10-3 to TRBJ2-5; D might be TRBD1 (6 bases). The CDR3 spans 13 residues. V was clipped by 3 bases and J by 2 bases, with 7 bases between them. The germline gives CDR1 ENHRY, CDR2 SYGVKD.

This rearrangement joins TRBV5-1 to TRBJ1-1; 7 nucleotides line up with TRBD1. The V gene's germline CDR1 is SGHRS and CDR2 YFSETQ. The CDR3 sequence is 14 residues long. V lost 5 bases, J lost 2 bases, and 6 bases stayed unmatched. Written as DNA, the CDR3 is TGCGCCAGCAGACCAGGACAGGCTAACACTGAAGCTTTCTTT. It codes for CASRPGQANTEAFF.

The gene calls are TRBV27 and TRBJ1-1, with TRBD1 as a possible D gene (5 bases). Trimming removed 4 bases from V and 3 bases from J, with 9 bases in between. Germline V lookup: CDR1 MNHEY, CDR2 SMNVEV (reference sequence). This CDR3 contains 13 residues. CDR3 nucleotides: TGTGCCAGCAGTTGGGGGGAGGACACTGAAGCTTTCTTT. It encodes CASSWGEDTEAFF.

This clone was counted ten times or more. The chain employs TRBV5-4 and TRBJ2-2; D gene uncertain. Germline CDR1 SGHNT, CDR2 YYREEE (reference sequence). The V gene lost 2 bases and the J gene lost 0 bases, with 5 bases spanning the gap. The CDR3 runs to 14 residues. The CDR3 DNA reads as TGTGCCAGCAGCTTAACACCGAACACCGGGGAGCTGTTTTTT. This encodes CASSLTPNTGELFF.

V gene TRBV20-1 combines with J gene TRBJ2-7; tentative D call: TRBD1 (5 bases). Trimming cost V 7 bases and J 6 bases, with 13 bases left between them. The CDR3 extends over 11 amino acids. The germline CDR1 and CDR2 sequences are DFQATT and SNEGSKA (reference sequence). The CDR3 nucleotides are TGCAGTGTCCGTGGGGCGCTCGAGCAGTACTTC. It codes for CSVRGALEQYF.

In its sample, this clone was seen once. V is TRBV28 and J is TRBJ2-5, with D tentatively TRBD2 (5 bases). V lost 5 bases and J lost 5, with 9 bases in between. CDR3 length: 12 residues. The germline CDR1 and CDR2 sequences are MDHEN and SYDVKM. The CDR3 reads CASSIGGETQYF. Here the CDR3 DNA reads TGTGCCAGCAGTATAGGCGGGGAGACCCAGTACTTC.

This clone has just a few counts. The chain joins TRBV3-1 (or the pseudogene TRBV3-2) to TRBJ1-4; D is unclear. V shed 1 base and J shed 7 bases, with 13 bases lying between them. Germline V gene lookup returns CDR1 LGHDT and CDR2 YNNKEL (reference sequence). CDR3 size: 15 residues. This CDR3 is CASSQGPLVGEKLFF. DNA for the CDR3: TGTGCCAGCAGCCAAGGGCCTCTCGTGGGTGAAAAACTGTTTTTT.

The gene calls are TRBV19 and TRBJ2-3; 10 bases are shared with TRBD1. The germline gives CDR1 LNHDA, CDR2 SQIVND (reference sequence). V was pared by 5 bases and J by 4 bases, with 6 bases of the junction left unmatched. The CDR3 loop spans 15 amino acids. The CDR3 DNA is TGTGCCAGTAGTCCCTTGGGACAGGGGTCAGATACGCAGTATTTT. The encoded protein is CASSPLGQGSDTQYF.

CDR3 in DNA: TGTGCCAGCAGCTCTGTGATGCAGGGGGAAGAGACCCAGTACTTC. This sequence encodes CASSSVMQGEETQYF. The chain is built from TRBV11-3 and TRBJ2-5; 7 bases are shared with TRBD1. With V trimmed by 4 bases and J by 3 bases, 8 bases remained unmatched. This CDR3 is built from 15 residues. Germline V gives CDR1 SGHNT, CDR2 YENEEA.

This clone showed up just a few times. The rearrangement links TRBV3-1 (or the pseudogene TRBV3-2) to TRBJ1-2, with D uncertain. The germline V and J ends were trimmed by 5 bases and 8 bases, with 12 bases remaining between them. The CDR3 contains 12 residues. The germline gives CDR1 LGHDT, CDR2 YNNKEL (reference sequence). CDR3 sequence (DNA): TGTGCCAGCAGCGTTGGCCTGGGGGGCTACACCTTC. It encodes CASSVGLGGYTF.

The chain combines TRBV5-1 with TRBJ1-1, with TRBD1 matching over 7 bases. Trimming took 5 bases from V and 4 from J; bases not matched to a gene: 11. Germline values: CDR1 SGHRS, CDR2 YFSETQ. This CDR3 is built from 15 residues. Here the CDR3 reads CASSSIQGRGTEAFF. The DNA of the CDR3 is TGCGCCAGCAGTTCAATACAGGGGCGAGGCACTGAAGCTTTCTTT.

The V and J genes are TRBV30 and TRBJ2-3; 7 bases match TRBD2. With V trimmed by 3 bases and J by 1 base, 7 bases remained unmatched. The CDR3 extends over 15 amino acids. The germline V gene encodes CDR1 GTSNPN and CDR2 SVGIG (reference sequence). The CDR3 region is CAWRRLAIGTDTQYF. CDR3 coding DNA: TGTGCCTGGAGACGACTAGCTATAGGCACAGATACGCAGTATTTT.

The genes are TRBV9 and TRBJ2-3; possible D gene TRBD1, 5 bases. The V end lost 0 bases, the J end lost 2 bases, and 19 bases lay between the germline ends. This CDR3 has 18 residues. Per germline, CDR1 SGDLS and CDR2 YYNGEE. CDR3: CASSVGLFGRVTTDTQYF. CDR3 DNA: TGTGCCAGCAGCGTAGGTTTATTTGGCAGGGTGACCACAGATACGCAGTATTTT. Combining the CDR3 with reference TRBV9 and TRBJ2-3 gives the whole variable domain DSGVTQTPKHLITATGQRVTLRCSPRSGDLSVYWYQQSLDQGLQFLIQYYNGEERAKGNILERFSAQQFPDLHSELNLSSLELGDSALYFCASSVGLFGRVTTDTQYFGPGTRLTVL.